Below, 5 T cell receptor beta chains from the same sample are listed, as sequenced in a study of beta chain features in type 1 diabetes. Reverse transcription of all isolated RNA meant that expressed TCRB transcripts were sequenced. Using immunoSEQ multiplex PCR, the repertoire was profiled, and TCRdb retains in-frame clones only, with some absent. The table has 310,000 or so clones, approximately 9.9% seen once. Study-level points and caveats: Among all four CD4+ subsets, Type 1 diabetes patients had TCRB CDR3s that were moderately but significantly shorter.

The antigens these receptors bind are not known. The material sequenced was central memory CD4+ T cells from blood. The receptor set was obtained from a man aged 25 to 40 with type 1 diabetes.

This clone came up a few times. The chain couples TRBV27 to TRBJ1-2; D ambiguous. This CDR3 comprises 16 residues. V lost 6 bases to trimming and J lost 4 bases, with 21 bases between them. Per germline, CDR1 MNHEY and CDR2 SMNVEV (reference sequence). DNA for the CDR3: TGTGCCAGCAGGCGTGCAAAAAGCAACCCCCTCTATGGCTACACCTTC. Translated: CASRRAKSNPLYGYTF.

This clone was counted between two and nine times. The DNA of the CDR3 is TGTGCCAGCTCGATGACAGGGGGGTTGGAGACCCAGTACTTC. This sequence encodes CASSMTGGLETQYF. The rearrangement links TRBV18 to TRBJ2-5; TRBD1 matches at 9 bases. V gave up 6 bases and J gave up 5 bases; unmatched junction bases: 7. CDR3 length equals 14 residues. From germline, CDR1 is KGHSH and CDR2 LQKENI.

This clone was seen repeatedly, ten times or more. This chain uses TRBV7-9 with TRBJ2-1; 9 bases match TRBD2. The junction had 9 bases not matched to a gene; V was cut back by 5 bases and J by 7 bases. CDR1 and CDR2 (germline): SEHNR, FQNEAQ (reference sequence). There are 15 residues in the CDR3. CDR3 in amino acids: CASSPVSGGRNEQFF. CDR3 DNA: TGTGCCAGCAGCCCTGTGAGCGGGGGGCGAAATGAGCAGTTCTTC.

This clone was recorded a few times. V and J are TRBV9 and TRBJ1-5, with 12 bases fitting TRBD1. V dropped 4 bases and J dropped 7; count of bases not matched to a gene: 15. Germline-derived CDR1 and CDR2 are SGDLS and YYNGEE. The CDR3 contains 18 residues. The CDR3 is CASSPHTGTGGADQPQHF. The CDR3 nucleotides read TGTGCCAGCAGCCCTCACACCGGGACAGGGGGCGCCGACCAGCCCCAGCATTTT.

This clone appeared a few times. The chain joins TRBV4-3 to TRBJ1-4; D gene uncertain. V was clipped by 1 base and J by 4 bases, with 10 bases between them. The CDR3 is made up of 15 amino acids. The germline gives CDR1 LGHNA, CDR2 YSLEER. The CDR3 DNA follows: TGCGCCAGCAGCCAAGGGAATGGGGTTAATGAAAAACTGTTTTTT. Its translation is CASSQGNGVNEKLFF.